This entry concerns a single T cell receptor beta chain. Its antigen is undetermined. The entry originates in a study of naive and memory T cell subsets. Broader study findings: Potentially, T cell activation and differentiation skew this RNA-based measurement.

A UMI-containing oligonucleotide was joined by 3' ligation to the TCR cDNA template. RNA was extracted from approximately 2.4 ml of whole blood of healthy adults. Input was roughly 1 to 1,100 ng of DNase-treated total RNA without cell sorting. The SP2 primer and nested alpha and beta constant region primers amplified ligated cDNA in four rounds. TCRdb reprocessed the 5' RACE reads via MiXCR and lists one record per CDR3 protein. The sample includes roughly 48,000 distinct CDR3 sequences, approximately 4.8% of them seen just once. The clonotype originates from a female donor in good health.

CDR3 DNA: TGTGCCAGTAGTATGCCCGTCTATGGCTACACCTTC. Translated: CASSMPVYGYTF. V is TRBV19 and J is TRBJ1-2; no reliable D call. Germline V gene data show CDR1 as LNHDA and CDR2 as SQIVND (reference sequence). CDR3 size: 12 residues. V shed 3 bases and J shed 4 bases, with 6 bases lying between them.